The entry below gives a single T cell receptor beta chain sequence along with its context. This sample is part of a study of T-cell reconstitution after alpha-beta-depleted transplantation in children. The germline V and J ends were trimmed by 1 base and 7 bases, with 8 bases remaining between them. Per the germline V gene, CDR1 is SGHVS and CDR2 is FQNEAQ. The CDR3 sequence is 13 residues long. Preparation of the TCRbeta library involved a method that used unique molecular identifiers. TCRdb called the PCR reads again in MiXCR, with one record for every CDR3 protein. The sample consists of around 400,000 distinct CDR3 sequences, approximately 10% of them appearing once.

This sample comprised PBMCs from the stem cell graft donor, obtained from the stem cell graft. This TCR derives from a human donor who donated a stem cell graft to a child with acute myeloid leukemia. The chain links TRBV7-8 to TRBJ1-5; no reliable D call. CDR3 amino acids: CASSLGAMQPQHF. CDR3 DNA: TGTGCCAGCAGCTTAGGTGCGATGCAGCCCCAGCATTTT.